The 30 T cell receptor beta chains in this list originate from one sample, sequenced in a study of blood T cell dynamics during melanoma immunotherapy. Time point indicated: pre-treatment baseline. Profiled with immunoSEQ multiplex PCR; TCRdb holds only in-frame clones, not every one. The sample comprises several thousand clones, 81% of which are singletons, and roughly 1.2% rests with the top ten. This specimen was blood, taken from a patient treated with checkpoint blockade. All receptors come from a human donor with melanoma.

This chain uses TRBV5-6 with TRBJ2-7, with D unclear. The length of the CDR3 is 14 residues. Germline V lookup: CDR1 SGHDT, CDR2 YYEEEE. The germline V and J ends were trimmed by 0 bases and 3 bases, with 10 bases remaining between them. The CDR3 spells CASSLEGQFYEQYF. The CDR3 region has the DNA TGTGCCAGCAGCTTGGAAGGTCAGTTCTACGAGCAGTACTTC.

This clone showed up just once. The J gene is TRBJ2-5, the V gene TRBV10-1; D remains ambiguous. This CDR3 is 11 amino acids long. Trimming shortened V by 7 bases and J by 11 bases, and 14 bases separated the two germline ends. Germline CDR1 and CDR2: WNHNN and SYGVQD (reference sequence). This CDR3 is CASNRPKEQYF. The CDR3 nucleotides are TGCGCCAGCAACCGCCCTAAGGAGCAGTACTTC.

The rearrangement uses TRBV4-1 and TRBJ2-7; 8 bases fit TRBD2. The germline V gene has CDR1 MGHRA and CDR2 YSYEKL. The CDR3 covers 15 residues. Unmatched junction bases numbered 5, after V lost 1 base and J lost 3 bases. In DNA, the CDR3 is TGCGCCAGCAGCCAAGCCTCGGGGGGGCTCTACGAGCAGTACTTC. Translated, it gives CASSQASGGLYEQYF.

The V and J genes are TRBV5-1 and TRBJ2-7, with TRBD2 identical over 9 bases. Germline CDR1 reads SGHRS; CDR2 reads YFSETQ. The CDR3 length is 14 residues. The V segment lost 6 bases and the J segment 1 base; nucleotides outside the gene matches: 5. This CDR3 reads CASNILAGSYEQYF. The CDR3 nucleotides are TGCGCCAGCAATATTCTAGCGGGATCCTACGAGCAGTACTTC.

CDR3 sequence (DNA): TGTGCCAGCAGTTACCGGCAGGGGGCCCAAGAGCAGTTCTTC. The encoded protein is CASSYRQGAQEQFF. The V call is TRBV6-5, the J call TRBJ2-1; TRBD1 aligns across 8 bases. The germline V gene has CDR1 MNHEY and CDR2 SVGAGI. After removal of 2 bases from V and 10 bases from J, the junction contained 7 bases not matched to a gene. The CDR3 runs to 14 residues.

V gene TRBV18 combines with J gene TRBJ1-6; 10 bases agree with TRBD1. The CDR3 has 14 amino acids. The V gene's germline CDR1 is KGHSH and CDR2 LQKENI. The ends lost 5 bases at V and 9 bases at J; junction bases unmatched: 4. CDR3 loop: CASSYRDRGSPLHF. Written as DNA, the CDR3 is TGTGCCAGCTCATACCGGGACAGGGGTTCACCCCTCCACTTT.

The chain has TRBV2 and TRBJ2-7; D remains unclear. V was pared by 4 bases and J by 3 bases, with 13 bases between. Per germline, CDR1 SNHLY and CDR2 FYNNEI. The CDR3 is made up of 14 amino acids. DNA of the CDR3: TGTGCCAGCAGTGGTTCTCCCAGACACTACGAGCAGTACTTC. Residues: CASSGSPRHYEQYF.

The chain combines TRBV4-3 with TRBJ2-2, with 10 bases identical to TRBD2. The CDR3 has 19 residues. V shed 0 bases and J 4 bases; nucleotides not matched to a gene: 11. Germline-derived CDR1 and CDR2 are LGHNA and YSLEER. The CDR3 reads CASSQDMSGRALITGELFF. The CDR3 region has the DNA TGCGCCAGCAGCCAAGATATGAGCGGGAGGGCCTTAATCACCGGGGAGCTGTTTTTT.

V is TRBV21-1 and J is TRBJ1-5; the table names TRBD1, a call not compared with the DNA. TRBV21-1 is annotated as a pseudogene. The CDR3 length is 19 residues. CDR3 in DNA: TGTGCCAGCAGCCGGCCTTTCAAAAGGAGGACAGGGGACAATCAGCCCCAGCATTTT. Amino acids: CASSRPFKRRTGDNQPQHF.

This chain joins TRBV5-4 and TRBJ2-3, with D possibly matching TRBD2 (6 bases). Germline CDR1 and CDR2: SGHNT and YYREEE (reference sequence). This CDR3 has 16 residues. V lost 3 bases and J lost 3, with 17 bases in between. This CDR3 is CASSSGPGGSTDTQYF. CDR3 DNA sequence: TGTGCCAGCAGCTCAGGACCCGGAGGGTCGACAGATACGCAGTATTTT.

V is TRBV5-5 and J is TRBJ2-1, with a possible D match to TRBD1 (5 bases). Trimming pared 0 bases from V and 8 bases from J, leaving 18 bases between. The V gene's germline CDR1 is SGHKS and CDR2 YYEKEE (reference sequence). This CDR3 is 16 amino acids long. CDR3 region: CASSLVTVVGIDEQFF. The CDR3 DNA reads TGTGCCAGCAGCTTGGTGACAGTTGTTGGGATCGATGAGCAGTTCTTC.

The chain employs TRBV7-8 and TRBJ1-2, with D perhaps TRBD1 (5 bases). The ends were cut back, 1 base at V and 4 bases at J, with 13 bases in the middle. The CDR3 covers 15 residues. Germline V CDR1 and CDR2: SGHVS, FQNEAQ. CDR3 amino acids: CASSLEYWGIYGYTF. The DNA of the CDR3 is TGTGCCAGCAGCTTAGAGTATTGGGGGATCTATGGCTACACCTTC.

This clone has only one observation. The chain combines TRBV2 with TRBJ2-7; possibly TRBD1 for D (6 bases). The germline V gene encodes CDR1 SNHLY and CDR2 FYNNEI. There are 15 residues in the CDR3. Trimming pared 0 bases from V and 0 bases from J, leaving 9 bases between. CDR3 residues: CASSEADRYSYEQYF. As DNA, the CDR3 is TGTGCCAGCAGTGAAGCCGACAGGTACTCCTACGAGCAGTACTTC.

Comment on this clone: The sample contains more than one DNA sequence encoding this CDR3. As DNA, the CDR3 is TGTGCCAGCAGTGCGGACAGGGGGGAAGGTGGTGAGCAGTTCTTC. Amino acids: CASSADRGEGGEQFF. This sequence joins TRBV2 and TRBJ2-1, with 10 bases aligning to TRBD1. This CDR3 has 15 amino acids. After removal of 4 bases from V and 9 bases from J, the junction contained 9 bases not matched to a gene. From germline, CDR1 is SNHLY and CDR2 FYNNEI.

V is TRBV30 and J is TRBJ2-2, with D possibly being TRBD2 (6 bases). Germline V gives CDR1 GTSNPN, CDR2 SVGIG (reference sequence). The CDR3 has 16 amino acids. Trimming cost V 4 bases and J 0 bases, with 15 bases left between them. CDR3 sequence (DNA): TGTGCCTGGAAGGAGGGAGCCAATTCGAACACCGGGGAGCTGTTTTTT. Translating gives CAWKEGANSNTGELFF. The complete variable domain, with remaining parts taken from reference TRBV30 and TRBJ2-2, reads SQTIHQWPATLVQPVGSPLSLECTVEGTSNPNLYWYRQAAGRGLQLLFYSVGIGQISSEVPQNLSASRPQDRQFILSSKKLLLSDSGFYLCAWKEGANSNTGELFFGEGSRLTVL.

The CDR3 reads CASSQQGYNQPQHF. The CDR3 region has the DNA TGTGCCAGCAGCCAACAGGGTTACAATCAGCCCCAGCATTTT. The chain uses TRBV11-2 and TRBJ1-5, with a possible D match to TRBD1 (6 bases). Germline values: CDR1 SGHAT, CDR2 FQNNGV. CDR3 length equals 14 residues. Trimming removed 5 bases from V and 3 bases from J, with 11 bases in between.

V gene TRBV18 combines with J gene TRBJ1-6; no firm D call. The germline CDR1 and CDR2 sequences are KGHSH and LQKENI. This CDR3 region has 16 residues. V lost 2 bases, J lost 0 bases, and 8 bases lay in between. In DNA, the CDR3 is TGTGCCAGCTCACCAGGTGATAGCTCCTATAATTCACCCCTCCACTTT. Residues: CASSPGDSSYNSPLHF.

In its sample, this clone was seen a few times. The CDR3 here is CASSLSPGGHEQYF. Written as DNA, the CDR3 is TGTGCCAGCAGTTTATCTCCAGGGGGCCACGAGCAGTACTTC. The chain carries TRBV27 and TRBJ2-7; 8 positions agree with TRBD1. CDR3 length: 14 residues. V dropped 0 bases and J dropped 5; count of bases not matched to a gene: 3. Per germline, CDR1 MNHEY and CDR2 SMNVEV (reference sequence).

V gene TRBV5-1 combines with J gene TRBJ2-7, with a tentative D call TRBD1 (5 bases). V lost 0 bases and J lost 0, with 10 bases in between. Germline CDR1 reads SGHRS; CDR2 reads YFSETQ. This CDR3 has 15 amino acids. As DNA, the CDR3 is TGCGCCAGCAGCTTGGGGAGACAGAGCTCCTACGAGCAGTACTTC. Residues: CASSLGRQSSYEQYF.

The chain uses TRBV29-1 and TRBJ1-1, with no clear D. Germline CDR1 SQVTM, CDR2 ANQGSEA. V was shortened by 3 bases and J by 3 bases, with 11 bases between the two germline ends. There are 13 residues in the CDR3. The CDR3 loop reads CSVEAYKDTEAFF. CDR3 nucleotide sequence: TGCAGCGTTGAGGCCTACAAGGACACTGAAGCTTTCTTT.

The genes are TRBV4-1 and TRBJ2-1; 9 nucleotides agree with TRBD1. The CDR3 length is 15 residues. The germline V gene encodes CDR1 MGHRA and CDR2 YSYEKL. V was clipped by 3 bases and J by 0 bases; unmatched bases: 0. The CDR3 loop reads CASSQGQGSYNEQFF. The CDR3 nucleotides are TGCGCCAGCAGCCAGGGACAGGGCTCCTACAATGAGCAGTTCTTC.

The chain joins TRBV6-1 to TRBJ1-5, with D hard to call. Per the germline V gene, CDR1 is MNHNS and CDR2 is SASEGT. The CDR3 runs to 15 residues. V was clipped by 3 bases and J by 0 bases, with 9 bases between them. This chain's CDR3 is CASSDRTYSNQPQHF. CDR3 in DNA: TGTGCCAGCAGTGACAGGACGTATAGCAATCAGCCCCAGCATTTT.

The chain's CDR3 is CASRRDTGELFF. The CDR3 coding sequence is TGTGCCAGCAGGCGAGACACCGGGGAGCTGTTTTTT. The chain combines TRBV6-1 with TRBJ2-2; D remains unclear. This CDR3 has 12 amino acids. V gave up 6 bases and J gave up 3 bases, with 5 bases separating them. In germline, CDR1 is MNHNS, CDR2 SASEGT.

This rearrangement joins TRBV7-2 to TRBJ2-1; a weak D match, TRBD1 (5 bases). The CDR3 is made up of 12 amino acids. From germline, CDR1 is SGHTA and CDR2 FQGNSA. Trimming took 1 base from V and 9 from J, leaving 7 bases between them. CDR3 protein: CASSLGRGEQFF. The DNA of the CDR3 is TGTGCCAGCAGCTTAGGAAGGGGTGAGCAGTTCTTC.

V usage is TRBV28 and J usage is TRBJ2-7, with D possibly being TRBD1 or TRBD2 (5 bases each). The CDR3 has 15 amino acids. Trimming took off 4 bases at V and 1 base at J, with 14 bases between the two ends. Germline values: CDR1 MDHEN, CDR2 SYDVKM. CDR3 coding DNA: TGTGCCAGCAGTTCAACCGGGACGGCGTCCTACGAGCAGTACTTC. Translating gives CASSSTGTASYEQYF. Based on the CDR3 plus reference TRBV28 and TRBJ2-7, the full variable domain is DVKVTQSSRYLVKRTGEKVFLECVQDMDHENMFWYRQDPGLGLRLIYFSYDVKMKEKGDIPEGYSVSREKKERFSLILESASTNQTSMYLCASSSTGTASYEQYFGPGTRLTVT.

This sequence joins TRBV5-6 and TRBJ2-6, with D possibly matching TRBD1 (7 bases). V was shortened by 4 bases and J by 0 bases, with 17 bases between the two germline ends. Germline V gene lookup returns CDR1 SGHDT and CDR2 YYEEEE. This CDR3 is built from 18 residues. The DNA of the CDR3 is TGTGCCAGCAGCCTGGCGGGACAGACCTTCTCTGGGGCCAACGTCCTGACTTTC. Amino acids: CASSLAGQTFSGANVLTF.

The chain has TRBV5-4 and TRBJ2-7; a possible D gene is TRBD1 (6 bases). Trimming removed 0 bases from V and 5 bases from J, with 12 bases in between. CDR1 is SGHNT and CDR2 is YYREEE in the germline V gene (reference sequence). This CDR3 is 14 amino acids long. CDR3 region: CASSLGRGLDEQYF. DNA of the CDR3: TGTGCCAGCAGCTTGGGCAGGGGTTTGGACGAGCAGTACTTC.

This clone was picked up one time. A read error may produce the germline difference seen at one junction end. The V call is TRBV29-1, the J call TRBJ1-5, with 9 bases identical to TRBD1. Germline V CDR1 and CDR2: SQVTM, ANQGSEA. This CDR3 is 13 amino acids long. CDR3: CSVGQGSNRPQHF. The CDR3 DNA reads TGCAGCGTAGGACAGGGGAGCAATCGGCCCCAGCATTTT. Using reference TRBV29-1 and TRBJ1-5 for the parts outside the CDR3, the full variable domain is SAVISQKPSRDICQRGTSLTIQCQVDSQVTMMFWYRQQPGQSLTLIATANQGSEATYESGFVIDKFPISRPNLTFSTLTVSNMSPEDSSIYLCSVGQGSNRPQHFGDGTRLSIL.

The V and J genes are TRBV5-6 and TRBJ1-5; no clear D. Germline V gene lookup returns CDR1 SGHDT and CDR2 YYEEEE. This CDR3 has 16 amino acids. The V and J ends lost 2 bases and 2 bases respectively, with 14 bases between them. In DNA form, the CDR3 reads TGTGCCAGCAGCTTTCGCGAGGGCGCGGGCAATCAGCCCCAGCATTTT. It specifies CASSFREGAGNQPQHF. Full variable domain (outside the CDR3, taken from reference TRBV5-6 and TRBJ1-5): DAGVTQSPTHLIKTRGQQVTLRCSPKSGHDTVSWYQQALGQGPQFIFQYYEEEERQRGNFPDRFSGHQFPNYSSELNVNALLLGDSALYLCASSFREGAGNQPQHFGDGTRLSIL.

The chain links TRBV6-4 to TRBJ2-1; D may be TRBD1 (7 bases). With 2 bases removed from V and 9 bases from J, the gap between germline ends came to 20 bases. Germline CDR1 and CDR2: MRHNA and SNTAGT. This CDR3 has 16 amino acids. Here the CDR3 reads CASSDKQGEEYGEQFF. The CDR3 coding sequence is TGTGCCAGCAGTGACAAGCAGGGGGAGGAGTATGGTGAGCAGTTCTTC.